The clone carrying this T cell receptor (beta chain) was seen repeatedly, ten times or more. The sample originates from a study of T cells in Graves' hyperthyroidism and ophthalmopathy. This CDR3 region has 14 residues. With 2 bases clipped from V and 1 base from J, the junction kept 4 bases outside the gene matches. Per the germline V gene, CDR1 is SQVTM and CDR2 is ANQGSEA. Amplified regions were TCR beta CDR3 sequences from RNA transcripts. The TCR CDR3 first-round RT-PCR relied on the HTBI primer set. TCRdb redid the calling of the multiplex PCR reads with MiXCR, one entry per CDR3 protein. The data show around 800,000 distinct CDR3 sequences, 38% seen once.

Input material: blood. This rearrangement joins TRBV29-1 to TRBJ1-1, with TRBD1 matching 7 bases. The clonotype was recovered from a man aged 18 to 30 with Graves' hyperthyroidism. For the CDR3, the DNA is TGCAGCGTTGAACCTGGGACAGCGAACACTGAAGCTTTCTTT. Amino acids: CSVEPGTANTEAFF.